The 23 T cell receptor beta chains given below trace back to one sample, sequenced in a study of cytomegalovirus exposure and HLA in healthy donors. The study ran its PCR with 60 Vbeta and 13 Jbeta primers. The protocol was immunoSEQ multiplex PCR, while the TCRdb copy is restricted to in-frame clones and leaves out a portion. The sample has 82,000 or so clones; roughly a tenth are singletons. The sequencing sample was made of PBMCs. Receptors were obtained from a man between 60 and 70 years old in good health and CMV-seropositive.

The chain links TRBV5-4 to TRBJ2-7; weak D call: TRBD1 (6 bases). CDR1 is SGHNT, CDR2 YYREEE, per germline (reference sequence). The CDR3 extends over 13 amino acids. With 9 bases removed from V and 2 bases from J, the gap between germline ends came to 15 bases. The CDR3 protein is CAISQGRTYEQYF. As DNA, the CDR3 is TGTGCCATATCACAGGGTAGGACCTACGAGCAGTACTTC. Full variable domain (missing parts from reference TRBV5-4 and TRBJ2-7): ETGVTQSPTHLIKTRGQQVTLRCSSQSGHNTVSWYQQALGQGPQFIFQYYREEENGRGNFPPRFSGLQFPNYSSELNVNALELDDSALYLCAISQGRTYEQYFGPGTRLTVT.

This clone was seen a few times. This chain uses TRBV2 with TRBJ1-2; 10 positions match TRBD1. This CDR3 has 13 amino acids. Trimming cost V 6 bases and J 6 bases; bases outside gene matches: 4. The germline CDR1 and CDR2 sequences are SNHLY and FYNNEI. CDR3 sequence: CASRPGQGNGYTF. The CDR3 DNA reads TGTGCCAGCAGACCGGGACAGGGGAATGGCTACACCTTC.

The CDR3 is CASSSGTSVSSTDTQYF. The CDR3 coding sequence is TGCGCCAGCAGCTCCGGGACTAGCGTTTCTAGCACAGATACGCAGTATTTT. The J gene is TRBJ2-3, the V gene TRBV5-1; 10 bases align to TRBD2. CDR3 length equals 17 residues. Germline V gene sequence: CDR1 SGHRS, CDR2 YFSETQ. Trimming cost V 3 bases and J 0 bases; bases outside gene matches: 7. Together with reference TRBV5-1 and TRBJ2-3, the CDR3 gives the full variable domain: KAGVTQTPRYLIKTRGQQVTLSCSPISGHRSVSWYQQTPGQGLQFLFEYFSETQRNKGNFPGRFSGRQFSNSRSEMNVSTLELGDSALYLCASSSGTSVSSTDTQYFGPGTRLTVL.

This clone was observed a handful of times. The gene calls are TRBV30 and TRBJ2-3; 13 nucleotides align to TRBD2. In germline, CDR1 is GTSNPN, CDR2 SVGIG (reference sequence). The CDR3 consists of 14 residues. The ends lost 4 bases at V and 6 bases at J; junction bases unmatched: 4. CDR3 nucleotides: TGTGCCTGGAAACTAGCGGGGGGGAGGGATACGCAGTATTTT. As protein: CAWKLAGGRDTQYF.

The table lists this clone with a few counts. The chain has TRBV14 and TRBJ2-7; 8 bases line up with TRBD1. From germline, CDR1 is SGHDN and CDR2 FVKESK. CDR3 length: 14 amino acids. The junction had 0 bases not matched to a gene; V was cut back by 2 bases and J by 0 bases. The CDR3 DNA follows: TGTGCCAGCAGCCAAACAGGGGGCTCCTACGAGCAGTACTTC. Its translation is CASSQTGGSYEQYF.

There are a few counts of this clone. The chain uses TRBV30 and TRBJ1-2; D might be TRBD1 (5 bases). V lost 0 bases and J lost 0, with 8 bases in between. The CDR3 consists of 14 residues. Germline loops: CDR1 GTSNPN, CDR2 SVGIG (reference sequence). This CDR3 is CAWSVYRTNYGYTF. The CDR3 DNA follows: TGTGCCTGGAGTGTCTACAGGACTAACTATGGCTACACCTTC. Full variable domain (remainder filled in from reference TRBV30 and TRBJ1-2): SQTIHQWPATLVQPVGSPLSLECTVEGTSNPNLYWYRQAAGRGLQLLFYSVGIGQISSEVPQNLSASRPQDRQFILSSKKLLLSDSGFYLCAWSVYRTNYGYTFGSGTRLTVV.

The chain uses TRBV19 and TRBJ2-5, with 7 nucleotides matching TRBD1. This CDR3 spans 15 amino acids. The germline V gene has CDR1 LNHDA and CDR2 SQIVND (reference sequence). Trimming took 0 bases from V and 1 from J; bases not matched to a gene: 2. CDR3 sequence: CASSIDWDSQETQYF. CDR3 DNA sequence: TGTGCCAGTAGTATAGATTGGGACAGCCAAGAGACCCAGTACTTC.

This rearrangement joins TRBV25-1 to TRBJ2-5, with D tentatively TRBD2 (6 bases). The closer fit of TRBJ2-7 to the DNA end suggests the J call may be wrong. This CDR3 is built from 16 residues. CDR1 and CDR2 from the germline V gene are MGHDK and SYGVNS. CDR3 nucleotides: TGTGCCAGCAGTGCGCCGCCGGGCGCCGGGAGTTACGAGCAGTACTTC. This encodes CASSAPPGAGSYEQYF.

The V and J genes are TRBV27 and TRBJ2-1; 7 bases align to TRBD1. Germline V gives CDR1 MNHEY, CDR2 SMNVEV (reference sequence). V shed 4 bases and J 2 bases; nucleotides not matched to a gene: 8. This CDR3 comprises 16 residues. This chain's CDR3 is CASSSITTGPYNEQFF. The CDR3, as DNA: TGTGCCAGCAGTTCAATAACGACAGGGCCCTACAATGAGCAGTTCTTC.

V gene TRBV28 combines with J gene TRBJ2-5; 8 nucleotides line up with TRBD1. The end of the DNA aligns better with TRBJ2-7, so the J call may be wrong. The CDR3 totals 14 residues. Germline CDR1 MDHEN, CDR2 SYDVKM. CDR3 residues: CASKRTGNYYEQYF. The CDR3 region has the DNA TGTGCCAGCAAGCGGACAGGGAATTACTACGAGCAGTACTTC.

This clone was picked up a small number of times. The J gene is TRBJ1-5, the V gene TRBV6-5, with D perhaps TRBD1 (6 bases). This CDR3 is built from 14 residues. Germline V gene data show CDR1 as MNHEY and CDR2 as SVGAGI. Between the trimmed V and J ends, which lost 6 bases and 6 bases, there was a span of 15 bases. The CDR3 spells CASSSGTISQPQHF. The DNA for the CDR3 is TGTGCCAGCAGCTCCGGGACAATAAGTCAGCCCCAGCATTTT.

The chain is built from TRBV7-2 and TRBJ1-4; D not certain. V dropped 4 bases and J dropped 1 base, with 13 bases sitting between them. Germline loops: CDR1 SGHTA, CDR2 FQGNSA. The CDR3 has 16 residues. The DNA of the CDR3 is TGTGCCAGCAGCTCAGCCACGGAGCTAACTAATGAAAAACTGTTTTTT. It specifies CASSSATELTNEKLFF.

This rearrangement joins TRBV30 to TRBJ1-5, with 9 bases fitting TRBD1. CDR3 length: 15 amino acids. Germline V gene lookup returns CDR1 GTSNPN and CDR2 SVGIG (reference sequence). The V gene end was trimmed by 6 bases and the J gene end by 2 bases; junction bases not matched to a gene: 8. In DNA form, the CDR3 reads TGTGCCTGCTCCTCCCGGGACAGGGGCAATCAGCCCCAGCATTTT. Translating gives CACSSRDRGNQPQHF.

This clone was counted a single time. J is TRBJ2-6 and V is TRBV19; 7 bases are shared with TRBD2. Trimming at V came to 5 bases and at J to 0 bases, leaving 10 bases not matched to a gene. The CDR3 spans 18 residues. Germline CDR1 LNHDA, CDR2 SQIVND (reference sequence). CDR3 nucleotide sequence: TGTGCCAGTAGTCGCCTCTTGCGGGGGAGCTCTGGGGCCAACGTCCTGACTTTC. Protein product: CASSRLLRGSSGANVLTF.

Only a few counts were recorded for this clone. The chain recombines TRBV7-9 with TRBJ2-2; D is possibly TRBD1 (6 bases). The CDR3 loop spans 14 amino acids. Germline values: CDR1 SEHNR, CDR2 FQNEAQ (reference sequence). The V end was cut by 3 bases, the J end by 4 bases, with 9 bases between. CDR3 sequence reads: CASSFLGGTGELFF. As DNA, the CDR3 is TGTGCCAGCAGCTTCTTAGGGGGCACCGGGGAGCTGTTTTTT.

This clone has only a few counts. A junction end diverges from the germline sequence, so it may reflect a read error. The chain links TRBV30 to TRBJ1-1; a possible D gene is TRBD1 (5 bases). Germline V lookup: CDR1 GTSNPN, CDR2 SVGIG (reference sequence). The CDR3 consists of 14 residues. The CDR3: CAWSHLGGTSALFF. In DNA form, the CDR3 reads TGTGCCTGGAGTCATTTAGGAGGGACCTCGGCCCTCTTTTTT.

This clone was seen a handful of times. The rearrangement links TRBV5-1 to TRBJ1-4; TRBD1 might be the D (6 bases). V was shortened by 3 bases and J by 4 bases, with 16 bases between the two germline ends. Per the germline V gene, CDR1 is SGHRS and CDR2 is YFSETQ. The CDR3 extends over 16 amino acids. The CDR3 loop reads CASSSTGIRVNEKLFF. The CDR3 nucleotides are TGCGCCAGCAGCTCTACAGGGATCAGGGTTAATGAAAAACTGTTTTTT.

This clone came up a few times. The chain couples TRBV5-1 to TRBJ2-2; a weak D match, TRBD2 (6 bases). Trimming left V 5 bases short and J 3 bases short, with 14 bases between. CDR1 is SGHRS, CDR2 YFSETQ, per germline. The CDR3 covers 15 residues. The DNA for the CDR3 is TGCGCCAGCAGTCCCCCGCCGGGGGACACCGGGGAGCTGTTTTTT. Translated, it gives CASSPPPGDTGELFF.

J is TRBJ2-1 and V is TRBV19; 14 bases are a match to TRBD2. This CDR3 contains 15 residues. V lost 4 bases and J lost 8; bases outside the gene matches: 4. Germline CDR1 LNHDA, CDR2 SQIVND (reference sequence). The CDR3 is CASSTGTSGSDEQFF. The CDR3 nucleotides are TGTGCCAGTAGTACGGGGACTAGCGGGAGTGATGAGCAGTTCTTC.

This chain connects TRBV30 to TRBJ1-2; D might be TRBD1 (5 bases). From germline, CDR1 is GTSNPN and CDR2 SVGIG (reference sequence). V dropped 5 bases and J dropped 2 bases, with 18 bases sitting between them. CDR3 length equals 15 residues. The CDR3 nucleotides are TGTGCCTGGGTTTTTTTCGGGGGAGGGAACTATGGCTACACCTTC. Residues: CAWVFFGGGNYGYTF. The variable domain in full, with the rest retrieved from reference TRBV30 and TRBJ1-2, is SQTIHQWPATLVQPVGSPLSLECTVEGTSNPNLYWYRQAAGRGLQLLFYSVGIGQISSEVPQNLSASRPQDRQFILSSKKLLLSDSGFYLCAWVFFGGGNYGYTFGSGTRLTVV.

This clone showed up just a few times. The chain recombines TRBV4-1 with TRBJ2-7; 8 bases are shared with TRBD1. This CDR3 contains 15 residues. Germline V gene data show CDR1 as MGHRA and CDR2 as YSYEKL. Trimming removed 0 bases from V and 4 bases from J; junction bases left unmatched: 5. CDR3 in amino acids: CASSQDQTGVYEQYV. The DNA for the CDR3 is TGCGCCAGCAGCCAAGATCAGACAGGGGTTTACGAGCAGTACGTC.

The table lists this clone with a few counts. The CDR3 DNA reads as TGCGCCAGCTCTCTGAGTAACACTGAAGCTTTCTTT. It is translated as CASSLSNTEAFF. The rearrangement links TRBV10-2 to TRBJ1-1; D is ambiguous. CDR3 size: 12 residues. Germline V gives CDR1 WSHSY, CDR2 SAAADI. V gave up 8 bases and J gave up 2 bases, with 9 bases separating them.

This clone was seen more than once but under ten times. V gene TRBV19 combines with J gene TRBJ1-2; D not certain. Germline CDR1 LNHDA, CDR2 SQIVND (reference sequence). V gave up 8 bases and J gave up 3 bases, with 10 bases separating them. This CDR3 region has 12 residues. The CDR3 region is CASFTVDYGYTF. Here the CDR3 DNA reads TGTGCCAGTTTCACGGTGGACTATGGCTACACCTTC.